This TCR beta chain was captured by sequencing in a study of T cells in Graves' hyperthyroidism and ophthalmopathy (dated by TCRdb to about 2019). Concerning the study at large: Peripheral blood was collected at initial diagnosis, before any treatment. To identify TCR V-J signatures that set the groups apart, the researchers used a discovery cohort of about a hundred patients, made up of about 44 with Graves' ophthalmopathy and about 60 with stable Graves' hyperthyroidism. Prospective prediction of ophthalmopathy was tested in an independent validation cohort of some 19 hyperthyroidism patients and 17 patients who later progressed to ophthalmopathy. The 100 or so discovery patients were randomly divided into training and test sets at a 7:3 ratio. Thyroid tissue and blood T-cell repertoires from over 5 Graves' hyperthyroidism patients were also compared in the study. After sampling, hyperthyroidism patients received methimazole starting at 30 mg daily, and ophthalmopathy patients received high-dose intravenous methylprednisolone. The paper describes TCR Vbeta CDR3 sequencing of around 140 peripheral blood samples, made up of 40 to 45 ophthalmopathy patients, approximately 73 hyperthyroidism patients and 17 progressor patients. Findings and caveats that apply to the study as a whole: Ophthalmopathy was separated from stable hyperthyroidism by a 13 V-J signature model, with around 90% sensitivity and about 84% specificity obtained in cross-validation and 80%/75% obtained in testing. Most expanded thyroid clonotypes (frequency above 0.001) were also found in blood, which suggests that blood repertoires may mirror thyroid immune responses. In validation, the model predicted progression to ophthalmopathy with 55% to 71% sensitivity and approximately 78% specificity, a median of 6.5 months before onset. No statistical method was used to fix the sample size in advance, and group allocation was not hidden from the investigators.

Stable Graves' hyperthyroidism was defined as no progression to ophthalmopathy during 18 months of follow-up. Hyperthyroidism patients were newly diagnosed, had a disease duration of under 2 months, and were aged 18 to 65 years. Exclusion was applied to patients with uncontrolled infections, other autoimmune diseases, pregnancy or lactation. Diagnoses were established on the basis of clinical symptoms, serum thyroxine and TRAb, thyroid ultrasound, and orbital computed tomography. PBMCs were isolated from about 9.2 ml of fresh peripheral blood by Ficoll-Paque density gradient centrifugation. Total RNA was extracted using Trizol reagent, and RNA quality was assessed on an Agilent 2100 Bioanalyzer. TCR beta CDR3 regions were amplified from RNA transcripts. The first round of RT-PCR for the TCR CDR3 was performed with the HTBI primer set and the Qiagen OneStep RT-PCR kit. Libraries were constructed in a second round of multiplex PCR, after which size selection and purification were performed. Libraries were sequenced paired-end with 100 bp reads on an Illumina HiSeq2000. The source study handled its data this way. SOAPnuke was used to process the raw data, with reads discarded if the reads contained adapters or uncalled bases, had a mean Phred below 15, or lacked an exact constant-primer or identifier match. High-quality paired reads were merged with COPE v1.2.5, and unique nucleotide sequences were defined as clonotypes. MiTCR v1.1 was used to align clonotypes to the IMGT TRBV, TRBD and TRBJ reference segments. The analysis was restricted to V-J combinations with a frequency above 0.0001, which together covered 98% to 99.2% of the repertoires. The TCS score was defined as F50 (clonal expansion) divided by E x V (chaos), with BLOSUM62-based TCRdist calculated between CDR3 peptides within each V-J. Welch's t-statistics and random forest reduced 500 to 550 V-J features to 10 to 15, which were used in a naive Bayes classifier (R e1071). Starting from the raw public reads, TCRdb applied fastp trimming at Q25, assembled clones with MiXCR and retained in-frame beta chains. Rows are unified per CDR3 protein, each entry keeping the most common DNA and genes. In this record, the V and J calls reflect TCRdb's handling and not the investigators' own analysis. The sample table records roughly 700,000 distinct CDR3 sequences; around 15% of these occur just once. Roughly 10% of the sample comes from the top ten.

This clonotype came up many times. Its antigen remains undetermined. No per-base quality is available; no much larger clone lies one base away. From its cysteine to its phenylalanine, the CDR3 spans 14 amino acids. The entry retains the CDR3 DNA only, 42 bases that are in frame from base 1. According to the germline V gene, CDR1 reads MNHNS and CDR2 reads SASEGT. V is clipped by 6 bases and J by 0 bases, and the sequence between their germline boundaries is 11 bases long. The rearrangement joined TRBV6-1 to TRBJ2-5, with the D gene too uncertain to name. The receptor was isolated from a woman under 30 with Graves' hyperthyroidism. Sequencing was carried out using blood. The sequenced DNA is TGTGCCAGCAGGACTGGCGGTTACCAAGAGACCCAGTACTTC. This codes for CASRTGGYQETQYF.